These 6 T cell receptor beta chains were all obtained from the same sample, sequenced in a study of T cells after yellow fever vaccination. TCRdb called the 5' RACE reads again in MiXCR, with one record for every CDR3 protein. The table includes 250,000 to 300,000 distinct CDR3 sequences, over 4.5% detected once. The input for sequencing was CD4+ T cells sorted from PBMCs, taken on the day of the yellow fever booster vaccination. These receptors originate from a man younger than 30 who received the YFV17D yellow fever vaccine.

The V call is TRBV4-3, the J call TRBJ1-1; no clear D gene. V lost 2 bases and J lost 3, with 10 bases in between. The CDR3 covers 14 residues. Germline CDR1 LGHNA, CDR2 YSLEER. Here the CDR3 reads CASSQSADYTEAFF. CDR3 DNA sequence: TGCGCCAGCAGCCAATCGGCGGATTACACTGAAGCTTTCTTT.

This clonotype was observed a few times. The CDR3 loop is CSATGTQSSYEQYF. CDR3 DNA: TGCAGTGCCACCGGGACCCAAAGCTCCTACGAGCAGTACTTC. The genes are TRBV20-1 and TRBJ2-7, with D possibly being TRBD1 or TRBD2 (5 bases each). The CDR3 spans 14 residues. Deletions cut 6 bases from V and 0 bases from J, with 15 bases between. Germline-derived CDR1 and CDR2 are DFQATT and SNEGSKA (reference sequence).

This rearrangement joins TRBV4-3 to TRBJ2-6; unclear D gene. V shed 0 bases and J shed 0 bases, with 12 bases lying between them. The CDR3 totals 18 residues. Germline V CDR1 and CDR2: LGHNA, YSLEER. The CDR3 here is CASSQDGPTASGANVLTF. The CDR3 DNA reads TGCGCCAGCAGCCAAGATGGCCCGACGGCCTCTGGGGCCAACGTCCTGACTTTC.

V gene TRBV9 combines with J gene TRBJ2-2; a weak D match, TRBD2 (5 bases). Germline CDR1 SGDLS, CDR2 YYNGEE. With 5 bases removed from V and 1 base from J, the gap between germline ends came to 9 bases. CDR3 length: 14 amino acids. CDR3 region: CASRRDLNTGELFF. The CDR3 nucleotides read TGTGCCAGCAGGAGGGATTTGAACACCGGGGAGCTGTTTTTT.

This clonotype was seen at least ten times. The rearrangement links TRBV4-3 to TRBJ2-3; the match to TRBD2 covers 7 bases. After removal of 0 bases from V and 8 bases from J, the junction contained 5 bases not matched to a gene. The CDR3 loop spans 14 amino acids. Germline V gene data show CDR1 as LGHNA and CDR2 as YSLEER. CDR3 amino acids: CASSQDAQRGTQYF. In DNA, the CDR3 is TGCGCCAGCAGCCAAGACGCCCAGCGGGGTACGCAGTATTTT.

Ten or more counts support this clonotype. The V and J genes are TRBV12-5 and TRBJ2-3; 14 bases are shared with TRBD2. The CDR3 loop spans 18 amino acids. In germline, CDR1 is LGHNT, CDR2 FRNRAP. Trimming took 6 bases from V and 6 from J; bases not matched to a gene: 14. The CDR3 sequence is CASGTGTSGGLFMDTQYF. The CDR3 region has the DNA TGTGCTAGTGGGACCGGGACTAGCGGGGGTCTTTTTATGGATACGCAGTATTTT. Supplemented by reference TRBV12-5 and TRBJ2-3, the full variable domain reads DARVTQTPRHKVTEMGQEVTMRCQPILGHNTVFWYRQTMMQGLELLAYFRNRAPLDDSGMPKDRFSAEMPDATLATLKIQPSEPRDSAVYFCASGTGTSGGLFMDTQYFGPGTRLTVL.